A selection of T cell receptor beta chains follows, all from one sample in a study of cytomegalovirus exposure and HLA in healthy donors. The repertoire was sequenced with immunoSEQ multiplex PCR; TCRdb's copy has only in-frame clones and lacks some. Here the sample spans about 120,000 clones, around 85% being singletons. Source material: PBMCs. The receptors originated from a man in his thirties or forties in good health and CMV-seronegative. Both conserved end residues are part of each CDR3. A D gene is named only where the DNA matches it firmly. Part of the rows lack a size; the others show once, few, many or a class for expanded clones.

cdr3_nt: TGCGCCAGCAGCTTGGTAGGGGCCCACACAGATACGCAGTATTTT
cdr3_aa: CASSLVGAHTDTQYF
clone_size: -
d_call: -
j_call: TRBJ2-3
v_call: TRBV5-1
cdr3_length: 15

cdr3_nt: TGTGCCAGCAGCTTAAGTCTAGCGGGGAGTTACAATGAGCAGTTCTTC
cdr3_aa: CASSLSLAGSYNEQFF
clone_size: -
d_call: TRBD2
j_call: TRBJ2-1
v_call: TRBV7-9
cdr3_length: 16

cdr3_nt: TGTGCCAGCAGCAGGACTAGCGGGGGGGCCGAGCAGTTCTTC
cdr3_aa: CASSRTSGGAEQFF
clone_size: -
d_call: TRBD2
j_call: TRBJ2-1
v_call: TRBV6-6
cdr3_length: 14

cdr3_nt: TGTGCCATCAGTGAGTACAGACAGGGGGCTACCTCTGGGGCCAACGTCCTGACTTTC
cdr3_aa: CAISEYRQGATSGANVLTF
clone_size: -
d_call: TRBD1
j_call: TRBJ2-6
v_call: TRBV10-3
cdr3_length: 19

cdr3_nt: TGTGCCAGCAGCAAATACAGGGGCGCCTACGAGCAGTACTTC
cdr3_aa: CASSKYRGAYEQYF
clone_size: -
d_call: TRBD1
j_call: TRBJ2-7
v_call: TRBV14
cdr3_length: 14

cdr3_nt: TGTGCCAGCACTAGAGGGAAAGGGTACGAGCAGTACTTC
cdr3_aa: CASTRGKGYEQYF
clone_size: -
d_call: -
j_call: TRBJ2-7
v_call: TRBV6-5
cdr3_length: 13

cdr3_nt: TGCGCCAGCAGCCAAACTACCCCAGGGACAGGGGGATACGAGCAGTACTTC
cdr3_aa: CASSQTTPGTGGYEQYF
clone_size: -
d_call: TRBD1
j_call: TRBJ2-7
v_call: TRBV4-3
cdr3_length: 17

cdr3_nt: TGTGCCAGCAACAGGGAGATAGGGAATGAGCAGTTCTTC
cdr3_aa: CASNREIGNEQFF
clone_size: -
d_call: -
j_call: TRBJ2-1
v_call: TRBV2
cdr3_length: 13

cdr3_nt: TGTGCCAGCAGTTTCCAGGTCCGACAGGCCTACGAGCAGTACTTC
cdr3_aa: CASSFQVRQAYEQYF
clone_size: -
d_call: -
j_call: TRBJ2-7
v_call: TRBV28
cdr3_length: 15

cdr3_nt: TGCGCCAGCAGCCAAGATAACAGCTTACCCCGGTACTTC
cdr3_aa: CASSQDNSLPRYF
clone_size: few
d_call: -
j_call: TRBJ2-5
v_call: TRBV4-3
cdr3_length: 13

cdr3_nt: TGTGCCAGTAACAAGAGGGCGGGGGGTCTGGAGGCCCAGTACTTC
cdr3_aa: CASNKRAGGLEAQYF
clone_size: -
d_call: TRBD2
j_call: TRBJ2-5
v_call: TRBV19
cdr3_length: 15

cdr3_nt: TGTGCCAGCAGCCAGCCCCGAGGCAATGAGCAGTTCTTC
cdr3_aa: CASSQPRGNEQFF
clone_size: -
d_call: -
j_call: TRBJ2-1
v_call: TRBV5-6
cdr3_length: 13

cdr3_nt: TGTGCCAGCAGCTTCGGACAGGTCACTAACTATGGCTACACCTTC
cdr3_aa: CASSFGQVTNYGYTF
clone_size: -
d_call: TRBD1
j_call: TRBJ1-2
v_call: TRBV5-4
cdr3_length: 15

cdr3_nt: TGTGCCAGCAGCTTTATCGTGGACAGGCGATCCTACAATGAGCAGTTCTTC
cdr3_aa: CASSFIVDRRSYNEQFF
clone_size: -
d_call: TRBD1
j_call: TRBJ2-1
v_call: TRBV11-2
cdr3_length: 17

cdr3_nt: TGTGCCAGCAGTTTGGGCAGGGGAAGGAGAAATGAAAAACTGTTTTTT
cdr3_aa: CASSLGRGRRNEKLFF
clone_size: -
d_call: -
j_call: TRBJ1-4
v_call: TRBV27
cdr3_length: 16

cdr3_nt: TGTGCCAGCAGTTTGAGGGTCTTTAATTCACCCCTCCACTTT
cdr3_aa: CASSLRVFNSPLHF
clone_size: -
d_call: -
j_call: TRBJ1-6
v_call: TRBV28
cdr3_length: 14

cdr3_nt: TGCAGCGTTGAGCGTACCGGGGAGCTGTTTTTT
cdr3_aa: CSVERTGELFF
clone_size: -
d_call: -
j_call: TRBJ2-2
v_call: TRBV29-1
cdr3_length: 11

cdr3_nt: TGCAGCGTTGAGGCGGGGGGGCCTTCAGGAGAGCAGTTCTTC
cdr3_aa: CSVEAGGPSGEQFF
clone_size: few
d_call: TRBD2
j_call: TRBJ2-1
v_call: TRBV29-1
cdr3_length: 14

cdr3_nt: TGTGCCATCATGAAGGGTCCGGGAGATGAAAAACTGTTTTTT
cdr3_aa: CAIMKGPGDEKLFF
clone_size: once
d_call: -
j_call: TRBJ1-4
v_call: TRBV28
cdr3_length: 14

cdr3_nt: TGTGCCAGCAGCTTAGGCAGGGGCACTGAAGCTTTCTTT
cdr3_aa: CASSLGRGTEAFF
clone_size: -
d_call: -
j_call: TRBJ1-1
v_call: TRBV11-2
cdr3_length: 13

cdr3_nt: TGTGCCAGCAGAGCGGGACGTCTTCCCAATGAGCAGTTCTTC
cdr3_aa: CASRAGRLPNEQFF
clone_size: once
d_call: TRBD2
j_call: TRBJ2-1
v_call: TRBV28
cdr3_length: 14

cdr3_nt: TGTGCCAGTAGTATAAGAGGAGGGAACACTGAAGCTTTCTTT
cdr3_aa: CASSIRGGNTEAFF
clone_size: -
d_call: -
j_call: TRBJ1-1
v_call: TRBV19
cdr3_length: 14

cdr3_nt: TGTGCCAGCAGCTTTTCCATTAGAAATCCAGAGACCCAGTACTTC
cdr3_aa: CASSFSIRNPETQYF
clone_size: -
d_call: -
j_call: TRBJ2-5
v_call: TRBV11-2
cdr3_length: 15

cdr3_nt: TGTGCCAGCAGCTTCAGGCAGGGCCACTACGAGCAGTACTTC
cdr3_aa: CASSFRQGHYEQYF
clone_size: -
d_call: -
j_call: TRBJ2-7
v_call: TRBV5-6
cdr3_length: 14

cdr3_nt: TGTGCCAGCAGTTTGCGTCCACGGCGAGGGCGGATAGAGACCCAGTACTTC
cdr3_aa: CASSLRPRRGRIETQYF
clone_size: -
d_call: -
j_call: TRBJ2-5
v_call: TRBV28
cdr3_length: 17

cdr3_nt: TGTGCCAGCTCACCAGCACAGGGAAGCTTTAATGAAAAACTGTTTTTT
cdr3_aa: CASSPAQGSFNEKLFF
clone_size: -
d_call: -
j_call: TRBJ1-4
v_call: TRBV18
cdr3_length: 16

cdr3_nt: TGTGCCAGCAGCCCACAGGGGTCCTACGAGCAGTACTTC
cdr3_aa: CASSPQGSYEQYF
clone_size: -
d_call: TRBD1
j_call: TRBJ2-7
v_call: TRBV9
cdr3_length: 13

cdr3_nt: TGTGCTAGTGGTTGGGACAGGAGTGGCAATCAGCCCCAGCATTTT
cdr3_aa: CASGWDRSGNQPQHF
clone_size: once
d_call: TRBD1
j_call: TRBJ1-5
v_call: TRBV12-5
cdr3_length: 15

cdr3_nt: TGTGCCAGCAGAGGACAGGGGGCGATTGAAAAGCAGTACTTC
cdr3_aa: CASRGQGAIEKQYF
clone_size: -
d_call: TRBD1
j_call: TRBJ2-7
v_call: TRBV2
cdr3_length: 14

cdr3_nt: TGTGCCAGCAGCTTAAGGGGGCTAGAGGGATTAATGAACACTGAAGCTTTCTTT
cdr3_aa: CASSLRGLEGLMNTEAFF
clone_size: once
d_call: TRBD1
j_call: TRBJ1-1
v_call: TRBV11-2
cdr3_length: 18

cdr3_nt: TGTGCCAGCAATACAGGTAGCGAAAAACTGTTTTTT
cdr3_aa: CASNTGSEKLFF
clone_size: -
d_call: -
j_call: TRBJ1-4
v_call: TRBV2
cdr3_length: 12

cdr3_nt: TGCGCCAGCGGACCAGGGTTCTTGGCCGGAAACACCATATATTTT
cdr3_aa: CASGPGFLAGNTIYF
clone_size: -
d_call: -
j_call: TRBJ1-3
v_call: TRBV5-1
cdr3_length: 15

cdr3_nt: TGTGCCAGCAGCTTCGCGGGGGACGAGCAGTACTTC
cdr3_aa: CASSFAGDEQYF
clone_size: -
d_call: TRBD2
j_call: TRBJ2-7
v_call: TRBV7-9
cdr3_length: 12

cdr3_nt: TGTGCCAGCAAAGAAGGACGGGACAGGGGCCTCTACGAGCAGTACTTC
cdr3_aa: CASKEGRDRGLYEQYF
clone_size: -
d_call: TRBD1
j_call: TRBJ2-7
v_call: TRBV7-2
cdr3_length: 16

cdr3_nt: TGCGCCAGCAGCCAAGGGCGGGGATTAAATTCACCCCTCCACTTT
cdr3_aa: CASSQGRGLNSPLHF
clone_size: -
d_call: -
j_call: TRBJ1-6
v_call: TRBV4-3
cdr3_length: 15

cdr3_nt: TGTGCCAGCAGCTTAGGGACAGGGAGCAATCAGCCCCAGCATTTT
cdr3_aa: CASSLGTGSNQPQHF
clone_size: -
d_call: TRBD1
j_call: TRBJ1-5
v_call: TRBV6-1
cdr3_length: 15

cdr3_nt: TGTGCCAGCTCACCACTTGCGGGGGGCGACTCTGGGGCCAACGGCCTGACTTTC
cdr3_aa: CASSPLAGGDSGANGLTF
clone_size: -
d_call: TRBD2
j_call: TRBJ2-6
v_call: TRBV18
cdr3_length: 18

cdr3_nt: TGTGCCAGCAGCCCCGGTGTCGGGGCTAACTATGGCTACACCTTC
cdr3_aa: CASSPGVGANYGYTF
clone_size: -
d_call: -
j_call: TRBJ1-2
v_call: TRBV7-2
cdr3_length: 15

cdr3_nt: TGTGCCAGCAGCATGGGGGGTAGCTCTGGGGCCAACGTCCTGACTTTC
cdr3_aa: CASSMGGSSGANVLTF
clone_size: -
d_call: -
j_call: TRBJ2-6
v_call: TRBV9
cdr3_length: 16

cdr3_nt: TGTGCCAGCAGCCGAATAGCGAACACTGAAGCTTTCTTT
cdr3_aa: CASSRIANTEAFF
clone_size: -
d_call: -
j_call: TRBJ1-1
v_call: TRBV11-2
cdr3_length: 13

cdr3_nt: TGTGCCAGCAGCGAACCCCTCGGACTAGCGGGCACCGGGGAGCTGTTTTTT
cdr3_aa: CASSEPLGLAGTGELFF
clone_size: -
d_call: TRBD2
j_call: TRBJ2-2
v_call: TRBV9
cdr3_length: 17